This T cell receptor beta chain was captured by sequencing in a study of shared clonotypes between healthy human individuals. Study details: Donors had three CD4 naive, three CD4 memory, two CD8 naive and one CD8 memory plate apiece. The study's findings and limits: Clonotypes shared by all four sorted-subset donors had higher generation probabilities than non-shared clonotypes.

A word on this clone: Its antigen is currently unknown. This sample also contains other DNA sequences that code for the same CDR3.

The CDR3 sequence is 14 residues long. Germline lookup yields CDR1 KGHSH and CDR2 LQKENI. V gave up 0 bases and J gave up 2 bases, with 8 bases separating them. Assay execution proceeded at the deep level. Authors' analysis steps: Filtering differed, since immunoSEQ gave only junction sequences and no quality scores. Generated by immunoSEQ multiplex PCR, the TCRdb table keeps only in-frame clones and is missing some. The V and J calls and clone size come from that table; D and trimming were worked out from the DNA. The sample holds around 2.3 million clones, under 97% seen once. The sequenced sample was naive CD4+ T cells sorted from blood. Subset of the sample: CD45RA+ positively selected. The gene calls are TRBV18 and TRBJ2-7; D unclear. The sequence was obtained from a man aged 18-30 years in good health. CDR3 in amino acids: CASSPPRNPYEQYF. The CDR3 region has the DNA TGTGCCAGCTCACCACCGAGAAACCCCTACGAGCAGTACTTC.